This T cell receptor beta chain was retrieved from a study of blood T cell repertoires in COVID-19. Study overall: There were acute and convalescent COVID-19 samples, and they came from the United States, Italy and Spain. PBMCs, B-cell-depleted T cells, or T cells were the source of the cDNA or gDNA that made up the material.

Assay used: immunoSEQ multiplex PCR; TCRdb lists only in-frame clones, some missing. The table has some 200,000 clones, 70% to 80% seen once. CDR1 is LNHDA and CDR2 is SQIVND in the germline V gene (reference sequence). V lost 3 bases, J lost 12 bases, and 11 bases stayed unmatched. CDR3 length: 14 residues. This sequence joins TRBV19 and TRBJ2-1; 7 positions agree with TRBD2. The material sequenced was peripheral blood. The clonotype comes from a woman aged 50 to 65 with active or convalescent COVID-19. This chain's CDR3 is CASSIGTTSDGQFF. The CDR3 DNA reads TGTGCCAGTAGTATTGGGACTACCTCCGATGGGCAGTTCTTC.